What follows are 17 T cell receptor beta chains derived from one specimen sequenced in a study of spatial heterogeneity in lung cancer. A single record per CDR3 protein comes from TCRdb applying MiXCR to the 5' RACE reads. Of about 43,000 distinct CDR3 sequences in the sample, about 22% were seen once. Time point given: blood at routine non-recurrence follow-up after resection. The input for sequencing was PBMCs, taken at follow-up. These receptors were obtained from a female donor with early-stage non-small cell lung cancer.

This clonotype was detected only a few times. The J gene is TRBJ2-3, the V gene TRBV12-3 or TRBV12-4, with D possibly TRBD2 on 5 matching bases. The CDR3 has 19 amino acids. V was shortened by 6 bases and J by 6 bases, with 31 bases between the two germline ends. Here the CDR3 reads CASSHTPLSLARKEDTQYF. The CDR3 region has the DNA TGTGCCAGCAGCCACACCCCACTTTCATTAGCGCGGAAAGAGGATACGCAGTATTTT.

This sequence joins TRBV18 and TRBJ2-1; 13 bases match TRBD2. V was pared by 4 bases and J by 8 bases, with 5 bases of the junction left unmatched. CDR1 is KGHSH and CDR2 is LQKENI in the germline V gene. The CDR3 is made up of 15 amino acids. DNA of the CDR3: TGTGCCAGCTCACAACTAGCGGGAGGGATCCATGAGCAGTTCTTC. It yields the protein CASSQLAGGIHEQFF.

V and J are TRBV20-1 and TRBJ2-7; D is perhaps TRBD2 (5 bases). CDR1 is DFQATT and CDR2 is SNEGSKA in the germline V gene (reference sequence). The CDR3 covers 12 residues. Trimming took off 2 bases at V and 3 bases at J, with 8 bases between the two ends. CDR3 coding DNA: TGCAGTGCTAGATCTAGCTACTACGAGCAGTACTTC. Translating gives CSARSSYYEQYF.

This clonotype was seen at least ten times. V gene TRBV14 combines with J gene TRBJ2-4; D gene uncertain. The germline CDR1 and CDR2 sequences are SGHDN and FVKESK. This CDR3 region has 14 residues. Trimming left V 1 base short and J 5 bases short, with 9 bases between. The CDR3 protein is CASSQVSSQNIQYF. The CDR3, as DNA: TGTGCCAGCAGCCAAGTCAGTTCCCAAAACATTCAGTACTTC.

This clonotype was counted a few times. The chain uses TRBV12-3 or TRBV12-4 and TRBJ1-5; D not certain. Trimming stripped 6 bases from V and 6 bases from J, with 21 bases between. This CDR3 contains 16 residues. CDR3 bases: TGTGCCAGCAGCCCCCAGGATGTGGGCATCGGTCAGCCCCAGCATTTT. Its protein product is CASSPQDVGIGQPQHF.

This clonotype was seen a few times. V gene TRBV12-3 or TRBV12-4 combines with J gene TRBJ2-3; weak D call: TRBD1 (5 bases). Trimming shortened V by 5 bases and J by 4 bases, and 13 bases separated the two germline ends. This CDR3 region has 14 residues. CDR3 in amino acids: CASSPRQWSDTQYF. Here the CDR3 DNA reads TGTGCCAGCAGTCCCCGACAGTGGTCAGATACGCAGTATTTT.

The CDR3 is CASTPQLNTEAFF. The CDR3 DNA reads TGTGCCAGCACCCCTCAGTTGAACACTGAAGCTTTCTTT. The V call is TRBV12-3 or TRBV12-4, the J call TRBJ1-1; D gene uncertain. Trimming pared 7 bases from V and 0 bases from J, leaving 9 bases between. CDR3 length equals 13 residues.

This clonotype was recorded once. This chain joins TRBV2 and TRBJ2-4; no clear D. The CDR3 length is 15 residues. Looked up from germline, CDR1 is SNHLY and CDR2 is FYNNEI. V was pared by 4 bases and J by 1 base, with 11 bases between. DNA for the CDR3: TGTGCCAGCAGTGTTTCGAGTAGGGCCAAAAACATTCAGTACTTC. As protein: CASSVSSRAKNIQYF.

About this clonotype itself: Possible read error: a much larger clone is one base away. This chain links TRBV12-3 or TRBV12-4 with TRBJ2-7, with D perhaps matching TRBD1 (5 bases). Between the trimmed V and J ends, which lost 6 bases and 7 bases, there was a span of 13 bases. The CDR3 consists of 12 residues. The CDR3 DNA follows: TGTGCCAGCAGATTGGTCAGGGATGAGCAGTACTTC. Its protein is CASRLVRDEQYF.

The chain has TRBV5-1 and TRBJ1-3; D possibly corresponds to TRBD1 (6 bases). The CDR3 has 16 amino acids. The V end was cut by 0 bases, the J end by 4 bases, with 14 bases between. Germline CDR1 reads SGHRS; CDR2 reads YFSETQ. This CDR3 is CASSLAGTLSGNTIYF. CDR3 nucleotides: TGCGCCAGCAGCTTGGCGGGGACACTGAGCGGAAACACCATATATTTT.

The rearrangement uses TRBV5-1 and TRBJ1-5; no clear D gene. The germline CDR1 and CDR2 sequences are SGHRS and YFSETQ. Trimming left V 4 bases short and J 3 bases short, with 11 bases between. This CDR3 is 14 amino acids long. The CDR3 is CASSQDGVNQPQHF. CDR3 nucleotides: TGCGCCAGCAGCCAGGACGGAGTCAATCAGCCCCAGCATTTT.

The table lists this clonotype with a few counts. The chain links TRBV6-5 to TRBJ2-4; D is unclear. This CDR3 is 13 amino acids long. CDR1 MNHEY and CDR2 SVGAGI come from the germline V gene. Deletions cut 2 bases from V and 9 bases from J, with 11 bases between. The CDR3 sequence: CASSYRVTGIQYF. CDR3 DNA: TGTGCCAGCAGTTACAGAGTGACGGGCATTCAGTACTTC.

This chain links TRBV12-3 or TRBV12-4 with TRBJ1-3; 9 nucleotides line up with TRBD1. The CDR3 runs 16 residues. V shed 3 bases, J shed 4 bases, and the junction held 7 bases outside the gene matches. The CDR3 sequence is CASSLIGTGSGNTIYF. The DNA for the CDR3 is TGTGCCAGCAGTTTGATTGGGACAGGGTCCGGAAACACCATATATTTT.

This clonotype occurred many times. CDR3 loop: CASSLGTSQRGKETQYF. In DNA form, the CDR3 reads TGCGCCAGCAGCTTGGGTACAAGCCAGCGGGGAAAAGAGACCCAGTACTTC. The chain is built from TRBV5-1 and TRBJ2-5; 7 bases match TRBD2. Germline V gene data show CDR1 as SGHRS and CDR2 as YFSETQ. This CDR3 spans 17 amino acids. Trimming cost V 0 bases and J 3 bases; bases outside gene matches: 11. The variable domain in full, with the rest retrieved from reference TRBV5-1 and TRBJ2-5, is KAGVTQTPRYLIKTRGQQVTLSCSPISGHRSVSWYQQTPGQGLQFLFEYFSETQRNKGNFPGRFSGRQFSNSRSEMNVSTLELGDSALYLCASSLGTSQRGKETQYFGPGTRLLVL.

The rearrangement joins TRBV27 to TRBJ2-3, with D possibly matching TRBD1 (5 bases). Trimming cost V 2 bases and J 2 bases, with 11 bases left between them. The length of the CDR3 is 15 residues. Per germline, CDR1 MNHEY and CDR2 SMNVEV (reference sequence). DNA for the CDR3: TGTGCCAGCAGTTTAGGCACAGGAGCCACAGATACGCAGTATTTT. This codes for CASSLGTGATDTQYF.

The chain is built from TRBV5-1 and TRBJ2-7; D assignment may be TRBD1 or TRBD2 (5 bases each). The CDR3 is made up of 13 amino acids. CDR1 is SGHRS, CDR2 YFSETQ, per germline. Trimming left V 4 bases short and J 2 bases short, with 10 bases between. DNA of the CDR3: TGCGCCAGCAGCCGGGACCGCCCCTACGAGCAGTACTTC. Translation: CASSRDRPYEQYF.

The J gene is TRBJ2-7, the V gene TRBV5-8; D perhaps matches TRBD1 (6 bases). This CDR3 region has 16 residues. Germline lookup yields CDR1 SGHTS and CDR2 YDEGEE. V dropped 4 bases and J dropped 1 base, with 18 bases sitting between them. Written as DNA, the CDR3 is TGTGCCAGCAGCCCCGGACAGTTCCTTACATCCTACGAGCAGTACTTC. Amino acid sequence: CASSPGQFLTSYEQYF.